This T cell receptor beta chain was sequenced for a study of OX40 agonist ivuxolimab in advanced cancers. Study overall: Recorded diagnoses for dose-escalation patients were hepatocellular carcinoma, melanoma, renal cell or head and neck cancer. Study conclusions and caveats: Determination of antigen specificity was not performed for the expanded peripheral T cells.

Regarding this clone: Its matching antigen is unknown.

Clones were read by immunoSEQ multiplex PCR, and TCRdb kept only the in-frame ones, dropping some. The profile shows over 50,000 clones, around four fifths of them singletons. Sequencing used CD4+ or CD8+ T cells sorted from blood, obtained in a trial of the OX40 agonist ivuxolimab. This receptor was identified in an adult with an advanced solid tumor such as melanoma, head and neck, liver or kidney cancer.

CDR3 sequence reads: CASSPQGINQPQHF. CDR3 sequence (DNA): TGTGCCAGCAGCCCTCAGGGGATCAATCAGCCCCAGCATTTT. This chain uses TRBV6-6 with TRBJ1-5; tentative D call: TRBD1 (6 bases). Looked up from germline, CDR1 is MNHNY and CDR2 is SVGAGI (reference sequence). The CDR3 is 14 residues long. Trimming removed 6 bases at V and 3 bases at J, with 12 bases between.